This T cell receptor (beta chain) is drawn from a study of blood T cell repertoires in COVID-19. Background on the study: Nucleic acid was either cDNA or gDNA, and it came from T cells, B-cell-depleted T cells, or PBMCs.

With respect to this clone: The identical CDR3 is also encoded by other nucleotide sequences in the sample.

The protocol was immunoSEQ multiplex PCR, while the TCRdb copy is restricted to in-frame clones and leaves out a portion. Of 200,000 to 300,000 clones listed, approximately 90% are singletons. V was pared by 0 bases and J by 2 bases, with 5 bases of the junction left unmatched. CDR1 and CDR2 (germline): GTSNPN, SVGIG (reference sequence). This CDR3 comprises 15 residues. The J gene is TRBJ1-2, the V gene TRBV30; TRBD1 aligns across 8 bases. Input material: peripheral blood. The sequence came from a woman between 40 and 50 years old with acute or convalescent COVID-19. CDR3 DNA sequence: TGTGCCTGGAGTGTAGGACAGGGCCTCAACTATGGCTACACCTTC. Protein sequence: CAWSVGQGLNYGYTF.